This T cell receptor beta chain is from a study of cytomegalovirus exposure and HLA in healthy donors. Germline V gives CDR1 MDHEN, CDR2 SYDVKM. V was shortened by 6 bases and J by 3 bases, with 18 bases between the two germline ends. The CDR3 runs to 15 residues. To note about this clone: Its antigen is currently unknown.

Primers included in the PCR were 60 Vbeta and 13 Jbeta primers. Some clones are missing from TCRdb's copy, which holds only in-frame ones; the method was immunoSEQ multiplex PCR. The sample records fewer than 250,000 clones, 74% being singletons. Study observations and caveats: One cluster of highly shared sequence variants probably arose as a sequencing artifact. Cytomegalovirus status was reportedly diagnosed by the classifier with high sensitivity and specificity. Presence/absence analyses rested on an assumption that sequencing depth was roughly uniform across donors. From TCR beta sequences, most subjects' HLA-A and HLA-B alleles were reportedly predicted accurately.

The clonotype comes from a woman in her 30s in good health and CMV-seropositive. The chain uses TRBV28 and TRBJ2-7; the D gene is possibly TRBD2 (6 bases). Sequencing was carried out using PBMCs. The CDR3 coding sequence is TGTGCCAGCAGCTCCCCACGGAGGGCGCTCTACGAGCAGTACTTC. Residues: CASSSPRRALYEQYF.